A single sample gave rise to the 20 T cell receptor beta chains below, sequenced in a study of regulatory T cells in long-lasting Graves disease. Indicated time point: newly diagnosed GD, antithyroid drugs for less than 3 months. Construction of the TCR library relied on RNA isolated from PBMCs. Investigators prepared the TCR beta libraries by applying iRepertoire HTBI primers and Arm-PCR of CDR3 regions. TCRdb fed the multiplex PCR reads into MiXCR, producing one record per CDR3 protein. The sample lists approximately 250,000 distinct CDR3 sequences, approximately 20% seen once, with roughly a fifth in the top ten. The input for sequencing was peripheral blood mononuclear cells (PBMCs), taken at new diagnosis, from a patient treated with antithyroid drugs. These receptors all stem from a female donor with Graves disease.

Regarding this clonotype: A single base is all that separates this from a far larger clone, so a read error is likely. The chain has TRBV12-3 or TRBV12-4 and TRBJ2-4; 7 nucleotides agree with TRBD1. The CDR3 extends over 14 amino acids. The CDR3: CASSPTGFIETQHF. The CDR3 bases are TGTGCCAGCAGTCCGACAGGGTTTATCGAGACCCAGCACTTC.

This clonotype was observed many times. The chain has TRBV11-2 and TRBJ2-2, with D hard to call. Trimming shortened V by 1 base and J by 9 bases, and 6 bases separated the two germline ends. The CDR3 is 12 amino acids. The germline V gene has CDR1 SGHAT and CDR2 FQNNGV. The CDR3 region is CASSLGRRELFF. The CDR3 bases are TGTGCCAGCAGCTTAGGTCGGAGGGAGCTGTTTTTT.

The chain has TRBV4-2 and TRBJ2-3; 13 bases map to TRBD2. This CDR3 region has 16 residues. V lost 2 bases and J lost 11; bases outside the gene matches: 10. CDR1 and CDR2 (germline): LGHNA, YNFKEQ. The CDR3 DNA follows: TGTGCCAGCAGCCAAACACTAGCGGGAGGGGGACGGGGGCAGTATTTT. Encoded protein: CASSQTLAGGGRGQYF.

Notes on this clonotype: A read error may explain this, as a much larger clone is one base away. The chain is built from TRBV6-2 or TRBV6-3 and TRBJ2-2, with 9 bases lining up with TRBD2. CDR3 length: 15 amino acids. V trimming: 5 bases; J trimming: 6 bases; junction bases outside the gene matches: 7. CDR1 and CDR2 (germline): MNHEY, SVGEGT. DNA of the CDR3: TGTGCCAGCAGTCGGGCTAGCGGGACTGCCGGGGAGCTGTTTTTT. This codes for CASSRASGTAGELFF.

This clonotype was recorded at least ten times. The genes are TRBV7-2 and TRBJ2-7; possible D gene TRBD2, 5 bases. This CDR3 contains 15 residues. Germline V lookup: CDR1 SGHTA, CDR2 FQGNSA. Trimming removed 1 base at V and 7 bases at J, with 17 bases between. The CDR3 loop is CASSLGELGRREQYF. The CDR3 DNA follows: TGTGCCAGCAGCTTAGGGGAGTTGGGTAGGAGGGAGCAGTACTTC.

In the case of this clonotype: A read error may explain this, as a much larger clone is one base away. The V gene is TRBV6-2 or TRBV6-3, the J gene TRBJ2-5; D perhaps matches TRBD2 (5 bases). The J call may be faulty, since TRBJ2-1 better matches the DNA end. The CDR3 spans 15 residues. Per the germline V gene, CDR1 is MNHEY and CDR2 is SVGEGT. DNA of the CDR3: TGTGCCAGCACGCTACTTGGCGGAGGCCGGGATGAGCAGTTCTTC. Its translation is CASTLLGGGRDEQFF.

This clonotype was observed at least ten times. The chain employs TRBV2 and TRBJ2-5; no definite D call. Germline lookup yields CDR1 SNHLY and CDR2 FYNNEI. Trimming took off 5 bases at V and 4 bases at J, with 11 bases between the two ends. CDR3 size: 13 residues. The CDR3 DNA is TGTGCCAGCAGTCTCGAAAGACGAGAGACCCAGTACTTC. Translated, it gives CASSLERRETQYF.

With regard to this clonotype: Germline and junction disagree at one end, which may indicate a read error. The J gene is TRBJ2-1, the V gene TRBV9, with 14 bases matching TRBD2. CDR1 and CDR2 from the germline V gene are SGDLS and YYNGEE. This CDR3 has 23 residues. The CDR3 bases are TGTCCCAGCAGCCCCCGGGACAGGGGGCAATTGGGACTAGCGGGAGCCCGCCACAATGAGCAGTTCTTC. The encoded protein is CPSSPRDRGQLGLAGARHNEQFF.

This clonotype was detected a few times. Only one base separates this from a far larger clonotype, so it likely reflects a read error. The rearrangement joins TRBV28 to TRBJ1-4; D is uncertain. CDR3 length: 16 residues. Trimming left V 5 bases short and J 5 bases short, with 18 bases between. Germline CDR1 is MDHEN and CDR2 is SYDVKM. The CDR3 DNA reads TGTGCCAGCAGTGATCGCAGGCGCCCGTCAAATGAAAAACTGTTTTTT. Its protein is CASSDRRRPSNEKLFF.

This clonotype was recorded at least ten times. The rearrangement uses TRBV30 and TRBJ1-1, with a tentative D call TRBD1 (6 bases). The V gene's germline CDR1 is GTSNPN and CDR2 SVGIG (reference sequence). The CDR3 is 12 residues long. The germline V and J ends were trimmed by 2 bases and 9 bases, with 13 bases remaining between them. The CDR3 bases are TGTGCCTGGAGTTACTCGGGGGGCAAAGCTTTCTTT. Its protein product is CAWSYSGGKAFF.

CDR3 in amino acids: CATSVGGHNEQFF. DNA for the CDR3: TGTGCCACCAGTGTAGGAGGCCACAATGAGCAGTTCTTC. This chain connects TRBV24-1 to TRBJ2-1; D is possibly TRBD2 (5 bases). Trimming stripped 5 bases from V and 5 bases from J, with 9 bases between. CDR1 and CDR2 (germline): KGHDR, SFDVKD. This CDR3 has 13 amino acids.

There are many counts of this clonotype. The V call is TRBV20-1, the J call TRBJ2-1; 10 positions match TRBD2. V lost 5 bases to trimming and J lost 5 bases; unmatched junction nucleotides: 9. This CDR3 spans 15 amino acids. CDR1 and CDR2 (germline): DFQATT, SNEGSKA (reference sequence). Here the CDR3 reads CSAPLTSGIDNEQFF. The CDR3, as DNA: TGCAGTGCTCCCCTTACTAGCGGGATTGACAATGAGCAGTTCTTC.

Many counts were recorded for this clonotype. Here the CDR3 DNA reads TGTGCCTGGAGTGTAATAACTGAAGCTTTCTTT. It is translated as CAWSVITEAFF. The gene calls are TRBV30 and TRBJ1-1; D ambiguous. Trimming cost V 0 bases and J 5 bases, with 4 bases left between them. The germline gives CDR1 GTSNPN, CDR2 SVGIG (reference sequence). There are 11 residues in the CDR3.

This clonotype showed up many times. This chain uses TRBV20-1 with TRBJ2-7, with 8 bases aligning to TRBD2. V shed 2 bases, J shed 5 bases, and the junction held 5 bases outside the gene matches. The CDR3 runs 13 residues. The V gene's germline CDR1 is DFQATT and CDR2 SNEGSKA (reference sequence). The CDR3 DNA reads as TGCAGTGCTAGACGGGAGGGTGGGCACGAGCAGTACTTC. Translation gives CSARREGGHEQYF.

This clonotype was detected only a few times. The V gene is TRBV30, the J gene TRBJ2-7; D not resolved. The CDR3 is 18 amino acids. Germline-derived CDR1 and CDR2 are GTSNPN and SVGIG (reference sequence). V lost 4 bases and J 0 bases, leaving 25 bases between the germline ends. The CDR3 is CAWMNPQAWQALSYEQYF. CDR3 in DNA: TGTGCCTGGATGAATCCCCAGGCCTGGCAGGCCCTCTCCTACGAGCAGTACTTC.

This clonotype was seen a handful of times. The V and J genes are TRBV7-6 and TRBJ1-6; no firm D call. The germline gives CDR1 SGHVS, CDR2 FNYEAQ. Deletions cut 1 base from V and 8 bases from J, with 9 bases between. The CDR3 totals 14 residues. This CDR3 reads CASSLGGSDSPLHF. CDR3 coding DNA: TGTGCCAGCAGCTTAGGAGGTTCCGATTCACCCCTCCACTTT.

This clonotype was detected many times. This sequence joins TRBV29-1 and TRBJ1-2; D uncertain. This CDR3 has 12 residues. Looked up from germline, CDR1 is SQVTM and CDR2 is ANQGSEA. Trimming took off 5 bases at V and 8 bases at J, with 15 bases between the two ends. The CDR3 coding sequence is TGCAGCGTTCGTGGAGGGCTTAGAGGCTACACCTTC. As protein: CSVRGGLRGYTF.

Many counts were recorded for this clonotype. The rearrangement links TRBV12-3 or TRBV12-4 to TRBJ1-5, with a tentative D call TRBD1 (6 bases). The CDR3 has 15 residues. V shed 3 bases and J shed 1 base, with 10 bases lying between them. CDR3 DNA: TGTGCCAGCAGTTTCTCAGGGGCGAGCAATCAGCCCCAGCATTTT. It is translated as CASSFSGASNQPQHF.

This clonotype was counted ten times or more. This rearrangement joins TRBV5-6 to TRBJ2-5, with 9 nucleotides matching TRBD2. CDR1 and CDR2 (germline): SGHDT, YYEEEE. The CDR3 sequence is 16 residues long. V gave up 3 bases and J gave up 5 bases; unmatched junction bases: 11. The CDR3 nucleotides read TGTGCCAGCAGCTGGCTAAGGACTAGCGAGTACGAGACCCAGTACTTC. Translating gives CASSWLRTSEYETQYF.

This clonotype was seen ten or more times. CDR3 sequence: CAWSPLAAGLTQYF. The CDR3 coding sequence is TGTGCCTGGAGTCCCCTCGCGGCGGGTTTAACCCAGTACTTC. V gene TRBV30 combines with J gene TRBJ2-5, with a possible D match to TRBD2 (5 bases). Germline CDR1 and CDR2: GTSNPN and SVGIG (reference sequence). The V end was cut by 2 bases, the J end by 8 bases, with 18 bases between. There are 14 residues in the CDR3.